The 2 T cell receptor beta chains given below trace back to one sample, sequenced in a study of blood T cell repertoires in COVID-19. Profiling relied on immunoSEQ multiplex PCR, and the TCRdb table lists in-frame clones only, not all of them. The sample lists 150,000 to 200,000 clones, about 86% seen once, with approximately 2.4% in the top ten. Sequencing was done on a sample of peripheral blood. The receptors were sampled from a human donor with acute or convalescent COVID-19. The donor label of this sample is uncertain.

The rearrangement joins TRBV21-1 to TRBJ1-1. TRBV21-1 is deemed a pseudogene. The CDR3 runs 12 residues. CDR3 in amino acids: CASTGGRGRAFF. Here the CDR3 DNA reads TGTGCCAGCACCGGGGGACGGGGACGGGCTTTCTTT.

DNA of the CDR3: TGTGCCAGCAGTGAAAGGACTAGCGGGGGTAATGAGCAGTTCTTC. Translated, it gives CASSERTSGGNEQFF. V gene TRBV2 combines with J gene TRBJ2-1; 13 nucleotides line up with TRBD2. V gave up 2 bases and J gave up 7 bases; unmatched junction bases: 2. From germline, CDR1 is SNHLY and CDR2 FYNNEI. The CDR3 loop spans 15 amino acids.